The sequence of this TCR beta chain was determined in a study of radiotherapy plus CTLA-4 blockade in lung cancer. Study information: Of the patients, 15% to 20% showed objective responses and roughly 30% attained disease control.

With 6 bases removed from V and 5 bases from J, the gap between germline ends came to 12 bases. The CDR3 extends over 12 amino acids. Germline lookup yields CDR1 SGHRS and CDR2 YFSETQ. Here immunoSEQ multiplex PCR was the method, and the copy in TCRdb shows in-frame clones only, minus some. The sample consists of around 95,000 clones, roughly 85% of them appearing once. Study-wide findings and caveats: Radiotherapy plus ipilimumab was followed by expansion in blood of tumor-derived TCR clones. Reports identified early blood T cell clone dynamics, with interferon-beta, as the best response predictor.

Ipilimumab CTLA-4 blockade and focal radiation were given to patients with chemo-refractory metastatic non-small-cell lung cancer. This clone was detected once. Antigen specificity is unknown. This sequence joins TRBV5-1 and TRBJ2-7; tentatively, D is TRBD2 (7 bases). The source was peripheral blood, collected from a patient treated with radiotherapy plus ipilimumab. This clonotype was obtained from a human donor with non-small cell lung cancer who had stable disease on radiotherapy plus ipilimumab. CDR3 loop: CASTGGVNEQYF. The CDR3 DNA sequence: TGCGCCAGCACGGGGGGCGTGAACGAGCAGTACTTC.